The 18 T cell receptor beta chains below come from one sample, sequenced in a study of graft-versus-host responses after intestinal transplantation. Here immunoSEQ multiplex PCR was the method, and the copy in TCRdb shows in-frame clones only, minus some. There are about 40,000 clones in the sample; about 89% occur only once, and 2.3% lies in the top ten. The sequenced sample was PBMCs, obtained about 310 days after intestinal transplant. The receptor set was obtained from a human patient who received an intestinal transplant, so some T cells may come from the graft donor.

In nucleotides, the CDR3 is TGCGCCAGCAGCCAAGTGTACGGCGGCACTGAAGCTTTCTTT. It encodes CASSQVYGGTEAFF. V and J are TRBV4-1 and TRBJ1-1; the D is unclear. The CDR3 has 14 residues. V dropped 1 base and J dropped 4 bases, with 10 bases sitting between them. Per germline, CDR1 MGHRA and CDR2 YSYEKL.

This clone was picked up one time. The chain recombines TRBV11-2 with TRBJ2-3; possibly TRBD2 for D (6 bases). The CDR3 extends over 14 amino acids. V was clipped by 5 bases and J by 7 bases, with 16 bases between them. The germline CDR1 and CDR2 sequences are SGHAT and FQNNGV. CDR3 DNA: TGTGCCAGCAGCGGTGGCGTGGGGAGGAATACGCAGTATTTT. It encodes CASSGGVGRNTQYF.

The chain has TRBV27 and TRBJ2-2; TRBD2 is a possible D gene (6 bases). Germline CDR1 and CDR2: MNHEY and SMNVEV (reference sequence). The CDR3 is made up of 15 amino acids. The V gene lost 4 bases and the J gene lost 4 bases, with 13 bases spanning the gap. CDR3 residues: CASSSPLAPTGELFF. The DNA for the CDR3 is TGTGCCAGCAGTTCCCCACTAGCACCCACCGGGGAGCTGTTTTTT.

This clone appeared once. The chain links TRBV28 to TRBJ2-7, with 15 bases that match TRBD2. Germline lookup yields CDR1 MDHEN and CDR2 SYDVKM. V gave up 3 bases and J gave up 5 bases; unmatched junction bases: 11. This CDR3 region has 18 residues. The CDR3: CASSFGEGTSGRRHEQYF. In DNA, the CDR3 is TGTGCCAGCAGTTTCGGCGAGGGGACTAGCGGGAGGAGGCACGAGCAGTACTTC. Drawing the rest from reference TRBV28 and TRBJ2-7, the complete variable domain is DVKVTQSSRYLVKRTGEKVFLECVQDMDHENMFWYRQDPGLGLRLIYFSYDVKMKEKGDIPEGYSVSREKKERFSLILESASTNQTSMYLCASSFGEGTSGRRHEQYFGPGTRLTVT.

V is TRBV7-9 and J is TRBJ2-5, with D possibly TRBD1 on 5 matching bases. V was pared by 1 base and J by 1 base, with 16 bases between. Germline V gene lookup returns CDR1 SEHNR and CDR2 FQNEAQ (reference sequence). The CDR3 totals 17 residues. The CDR3 protein is CASSLEPSGHLQETQYF. The CDR3 DNA is TGTGCCAGCAGCTTAGAGCCGTCAGGACACCTCCAAGAGACCCAGTACTTC.

The rearrangement uses TRBV6-6 and TRBJ2-1, with TRBD1 matching 9 bases. In germline, CDR1 is MNHNY, CDR2 SVGAGI (reference sequence). Losses at the gene ends were 8 bases for V and 8 bases for J; bases not matched to a gene: 1. The CDR3 length is 11 residues. The CDR3 DNA reads as TGTGCCAGCGACAGGGGGGATGAGCAGTTCTTC. Amino acids: CASDRGDEQFF.

The J gene is TRBJ2-1, the V gene TRBV5-1, with a tentative D call TRBD2 (5 bases). CDR1 and CDR2 from the germline V gene are SGHRS and YFSETQ. The CDR3 sequence is 15 residues long. The ends were cut back, 4 bases at V and 5 bases at J, with 16 bases in the middle. The CDR3 protein is CASSRTRNTDNEQFF. CDR3 DNA: TGCGCCAGCAGCAGAACTAGAAATACCGACAATGAGCAGTTCTTC.

The rearrangement uses TRBV25-1 and TRBJ2-5; TRBD2 agrees at 11 bases. The J call may not be correct, given that the DNA end is closer to TRBJ2-7. The CDR3 length is 14 residues. Per the germline V gene, CDR1 is MGHDK and CDR2 is SYGVNS. The CDR3 loop reads CASSASGRNYEQYF. The CDR3 region has the DNA TGTGCCAGCAGTGCTAGCGGGAGGAATTACGAGCAGTACTTC.

The gene calls are TRBV19 and TRBJ1-4, with D perhaps TRBD1 (5 bases). Trimming removed 7 bases at V and 8 bases at J, with 11 bases between. Per the germline V gene, CDR1 is LNHDA and CDR2 is SQIVND (reference sequence). There are 12 residues in the CDR3. The CDR3 DNA is TGTGCCAGTAATCGTCGGGGGGAAAAACTGTTTTTT. It encodes CASNRRGEKLFF.

The chain couples TRBV23-1 to TRBJ1-4, with 7 bases fitting TRBD1. TRBV23-1 is an ORF; its function is uncertain. The J segment lost 8 bases and the V segment lost 8 bases, leaving 11 bases of the junction unmatched. This CDR3 comprises 14 residues. CDR3 loop: CASVSKTGNEKLFF. The CDR3 nucleotides read TGCGCCAGCGTTAGTAAGACAGGGAACGAAAAACTGTTTTTT.

This rearrangement joins TRBV12-5 to TRBJ2-5, with D possibly TRBD1 on 6 matching bases. The length of the CDR3 is 15 residues. Germline assignment: CDR1 LGHNT and CDR2 FRNRAP. V shed 1 base and J shed 5 bases, with 14 bases lying between them. The CDR3 protein is CASGLANRASETQYF. The CDR3 DNA is TGTGCTAGTGGTTTGGCTAACAGGGCGAGCGAGACCCAGTACTTC.

This clone was observed a handful of times. V is TRBV29-1 and J is TRBJ1-3; D ambiguous. Germline assignment: CDR1 SQVTM and CDR2 ANQGSEA. The CDR3 loop spans 14 amino acids. Trimming stripped 0 bases from V and 4 bases from J, with 10 bases between. The CDR3 is CSVEDGKRGNTIYF. The DNA for the CDR3 is TGCAGCGTTGAAGATGGAAAAAGGGGAAACACCATATATTTT. The full variable domain, rest sourced from reference TRBV29-1 and TRBJ1-3, is SAVISQKPSRDICQRGTSLTIQCQVDSQVTMMFWYRQQPGQSLTLIATANQGSEATYESGFVIDKFPISRPNLTFSTLTVSNMSPEDSSIYLCSVEDGKRGNTIYFGEGSWLTVV.

The CDR3 is CASSSPPSRTRQQFF. CDR3 bases: TGTGCCAGCAGTTCCCCCCCCTCCCGGACTAGACAGCAGTTCTTC. This chain links TRBV28 with TRBJ2-1; 7 bases map to TRBD2. Trimming cost V 4 bases and J 11 bases; bases outside gene matches: 14. CDR1 and CDR2 from the germline V gene are MDHEN and SYDVKM. This CDR3 is 15 amino acids long.

The rearrangement joins TRBV4-1 to TRBJ2-7, with a weak D call TRBD1 (5 bases). Trimming left V 0 bases short and J 3 bases short, with 9 bases between. The CDR3 runs 14 residues. CDR1 and CDR2 from the germline V gene are MGHRA and YSYEKL. The CDR3 DNA reads as TGCGCCAGCAGCCAAGAAGGGGCAGGCTACGAGCAGTACTTC. As protein: CASSQEGAGYEQYF.

The chain has TRBV18 and TRBJ2-7; 9 bases match TRBD2. This CDR3 is built from 14 residues. Germline V gene lookup returns CDR1 KGHSH and CDR2 LQKENI. J gave up 3 bases and V 3 bases, and 3 bases lay outside the gene matches. For the CDR3, the DNA is TGTGCCAGCTCACCGGGGCGGGAGGGCTACGAGCAGTACTTC. Encoded protein: CASSPGREGYEQYF.

V and J are TRBV29-1 and TRBJ2-5; no definite D call. The CDR3 runs 14 residues. Germline values: CDR1 SQVTM, CDR2 ANQGSEA. V was pared by 0 bases and J by 6 bases, with 14 bases between. Written as DNA, the CDR3 is TGCAGCGTTGAAGATCGAGAAGGGCTGAAGACCCAGTACTTC. Amino acids: CSVEDREGLKTQYF. Supplemented by reference TRBV29-1 and TRBJ2-5, the full variable domain reads SAVISQKPSRDICQRGTSLTIQCQVDSQVTMMFWYRQQPGQSLTLIATANQGSEATYESGFVIDKFPISRPNLTFSTLTVSNMSPEDSSIYLCSVEDREGLKTQYFGPGTRLLVL.

The chain joins TRBV2 to TRBJ2-2; D is unclear. Per the germline V gene, CDR1 is SNHLY and CDR2 is FYNNEI. The ends were cut back, 1 base at V and 2 bases at J, with 8 bases in the middle. There are 15 residues in the CDR3. Here the CDR3 reads CASSEETLNTGELFF. The CDR3 DNA follows: TGTGCCAGCAGTGAAGAGACACTTAACACCGGGGAGCTGTTTTTT.

There are a few counts of this clone. The chain couples TRBV5-4 to TRBJ2-5; 7 bases are shared with TRBD1. The CDR3 runs 14 residues. J was trimmed by 5 bases and V by 2 bases; bases with no gene match: 6. CDR1 is SGHNT and CDR2 is YYREEE in the germline V gene (reference sequence). The CDR3 spells CASSFYRGWETQYF. The CDR3 DNA reads as TGTGCCAGCAGCTTTTACAGGGGATGGGAGACCCAGTACTTC.